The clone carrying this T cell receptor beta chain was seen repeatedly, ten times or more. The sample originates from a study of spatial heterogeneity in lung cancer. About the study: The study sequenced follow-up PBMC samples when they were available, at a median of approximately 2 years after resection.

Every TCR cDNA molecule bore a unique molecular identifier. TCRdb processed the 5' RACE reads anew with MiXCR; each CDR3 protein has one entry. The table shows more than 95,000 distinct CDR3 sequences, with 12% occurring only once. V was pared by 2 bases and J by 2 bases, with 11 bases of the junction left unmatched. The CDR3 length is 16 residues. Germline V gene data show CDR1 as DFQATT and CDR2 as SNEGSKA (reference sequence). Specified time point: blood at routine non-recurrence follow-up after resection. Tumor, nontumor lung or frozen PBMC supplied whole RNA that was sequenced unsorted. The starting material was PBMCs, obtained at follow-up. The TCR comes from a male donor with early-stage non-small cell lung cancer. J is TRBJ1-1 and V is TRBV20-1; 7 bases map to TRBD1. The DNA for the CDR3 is TGCAGTGCTAGACCCCGTACCGGGACAGCCAACACTGAAGCTTTCTTT. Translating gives CSARPRTGTANTEAFF.